The TCR beta chain described here comes from a study of regulatory T cells in long-lasting Graves disease. General study findings and limits: TRBV28, TRBJ1-2 and TRBJ2-5 emerged as the favored segments in persistent disease.

Time point indicated: persistent/refractory GD, antithyroid drugs over 5 years with positive TRAb. TCR sequences were obtained from RNA taken from PBMCs. Of note for this clonotype: What it binds is not known. No conserved phenylalanine or tryptophan ends this CDR3, so it is likely a read error.

The CDR3 loop spans 14 amino acids. CDR1 is DFQATT and CDR2 is SNEGSKA in the germline V gene (reference sequence). Trimming cost V 6 bases and J 2 bases, with 16 bases left between them. The TCR beta library used iRepertoire HTBI primers with Arm-PCR amplification of CDR3. TCRdb analysed the multiplex PCR reads with MiXCR anew, one entry per CDR3 protein. The data contain 450,000 or so distinct CDR3 sequences, about 20% of them singletons. The receptor's source is a female donor with Graves disease. The rearrangement joins TRBV20-1 to TRBJ1-1, with D uncertain. This material consisted of peripheral blood mononuclear cells (PBMCs), taken when the disease was refractory, from a patient treated with antithyroid drugs. CDR3: CSAARAGENTEAFL. The CDR3 DNA sequence: TGCAGTGCCGCTCGGGCAGGAGAAAACACTGAAGCTTTCCTT.